The rows below give T cell receptor beta chains drawn from one sample of a study of cytomegalovirus exposure and HLA in healthy donors. Sequencing was performed with immunoSEQ multiplex PCR; in TCRdb, only in-frame clones are kept and a portion is missing. The sample carries fewer than 200,000 clones, over 70% recorded once. Sequencing input: PBMCs. Receptors were obtained from a man aged 40-49 years in good health and CMV-seropositive. Each CDR3 is given with its conserved first and last residue. A D gene is named only where the DNA matches it firmly. Some rows mark clone size as missing; the rest say once, few, many or name a class of expanded clone.

abundance	d_gene	v_gene	j_gene	CDR3aa	CDR3nt
-	-	TRBV6-5	TRBJ1-3	CASSRTPSSGNTIYF	TGTGCCAGCAGTCGTACTCCTAGCTCTGGAAACACCATATATTTT
once	-	TRBV2	TRBJ2-4	CASNEQQKNIQYF	TGTGCCAGCAACGAACAGCAGAAAAACATTCAGTACTTC
-	-	TRBV30	TRBJ1-5	CALSGGGDQPQHF	TGTGCCTTATCGGGAGGGGGGGATCAGCCCCAGCATTTT
-	TRBD1	TRBV5-4	TRBJ2-2	CASSQDREQTGELFF	TGTGCCAGCAGCCAGGACAGGGAGCAGACCGGGGAGCTGTTTTTT
-	TRBD1	TRBV5-6	TRBJ2-6	CASSLRRTGSGGANVLTF	TGTGCCAGCAGCTTACGGCGGACAGGGTCGGGAGGGGCCAACGTCCTGACTTTC
-	-	TRBV2	TRBJ1-5	CASSEESRFNQPQHF	TGTGCCAGCAGTGAAGAGTCGAGGTTCAATCAGCCCCAGCATTTT
-	TRBD1	TRBV7-9	TRBJ2-4	CASSLAGAGGRTKNIQYF	TGTGCCAGCAGCTTAGCAGGGGCAGGGGGTAGGACCAAAAACATTCAGTACTTC
-	TRBD1	TRBV4-2	TRBJ1-1	CASSQDRGPGTEAFF	TGTGCCAGCAGCCAAGACAGGGGGCCCGGGACTGAAGCTTTCTTT
-	-	TRBV4-1	TRBJ2-2	CASSQDPGVVQTGELFF	TGCGCCAGCAGCCAAGACCCGGGAGTAGTACAGACCGGGGAGCTGTTTTTT
-	-	TRBV2	TRBJ1-5	CASSESRVSQPQHF	TGTGCCAGCAGTGAAAGCAGGGTGAGTCAGCCCCAGCATTTT
-	-	TRBV7-7	TRBJ2-1	CASSPLGGGNEQFF	TGTGCCAGCAGCCCCCTCGGAGGCGGCAATGAGCAGTTCTTC
-	-	TRBV7-8	TRBJ2-7	CASSRQGSHEQYF	TGTGCCAGCAGCCGGCAGGGCTCGCACGAGCAGTACTTC
once	-	TRBV15	TRBJ2-5	CATSSKETQYF	TGTGCCACCAGCTCAAAAGAGACCCAGTACTTC
-	TRBD2	TRBV9	TRBJ2-1	CASSVTSGLQNEQFF	TGTGCCAGCAGCGTGACTAGCGGGCTTCAGAATGAGCAGTTCTTC
-	-	TRBV11-2	TRBJ1-2	CASSLRLRGDYGYTF	TGTGCCAGCAGCTTAAGGTTACGGGGGGACTATGGCTACACCTTC
-	TRBD1	TRBV11-2	TRBJ2-7	CASSAIGTGVITYEQYF	TGTGCCAGCAGCGCAATTGGGACAGGGGTTATTACGTACGAGCAGTACTTC
-	-	TRBV5-1	TRBJ1-2	CASSLAGSGYGYTF	TGCGCCAGCAGCTTGGCCGGGTCGGGCTATGGCTACACCTTC
-	-	TRBV5-6	TRBJ2-6	CASSLTGANGLTF	TGTGCCAGCAGCCTGACTGGGGCCAACGGCCTGACTTTC
once	-	TRBV7-9	TRBJ1-3	CASSFLSEGNTIYF	TGTGCCAGCAGCTTTCTCAGTGAAGGAAACACCATATATTTT
few	TRBD1	TRBV7-7	TRBJ2-3	CASSQTGVFADTQYF	TGTGCTAGCAGCCAAACAGGGGTCTTCGCAGATACGCAGTATTTT
-	-	TRBV9	TRBJ2-1	CASSVVTTNNEQFF	TGTGCCAGCAGCGTAGTCACAACTAATAATGAGCAGTTCTTC
once	-	TRBV29-1	TRBJ1-1	CSGKGGRNTEAFF	TGCAGCGGGAAGGGAGGGAGGAACACTGAAGCTTTCTTT